Each of the 10 T cell receptor beta chains below was sequenced from the same sample in a study of blood T cell repertoires in COVID-19. Only in-frame clones appear in the TCRdb table, and some are missing; sequencing was by immunoSEQ multiplex PCR. This table has under 250,000 clones, around 82% appearing once. Sequencing was done on a sample of peripheral blood. All receptors derive from a woman between 70 and 85 years old with acute or convalescent COVID-19.

J is TRBJ2-1 and V is TRBV9; D is undetermined. The CDR3 is 13 amino acids. CDR1 is SGDLS, CDR2 YYNGEE, per germline. The V end was cut by 0 bases, the J end by 10 bases, with 11 bases between. For the CDR3, the DNA is TGTGCCAGCAGCGTAGATGCGCGGCGGGAGCAGTTCTTC. This gives the protein CASSVDARREQFF. The full variable domain, in which reference TRBV9 and TRBJ2-1 provide the parts outside the CDR3, is DSGVTQTPKHLITATGQRVTLRCSPRSGDLSVYWYQQSLDQGLQFLIQYYNGEERAKGNILERFSAQQFPDLHSELNLSSLELGDSALYFCASSVDARREQFFGPGTRLTVL.

The gene calls are TRBV4-1 and TRBJ1-4; no clear D gene. Germline loops: CDR1 MGHRA, CDR2 YSYEKL. The germline V and J ends were trimmed by 4 bases and 8 bases, with 8 bases remaining between them. The CDR3 contains 12 residues. This CDR3 is CASSLAGEKLFF. The CDR3 DNA follows: TGCGCCAGCAGCCTGGCGGGCGAAAAACTGTTTTTT.

The chain employs TRBV6-6 and TRBJ1-4; 7 nucleotides match TRBD1. The V gene end was trimmed by 5 bases and the J gene end by 0 bases; junction bases not matched to a gene: 3. Germline V gene lookup returns CDR1 MNHNY and CDR2 SVGAGI (reference sequence). The CDR3 is made up of 15 amino acids. CDR3 DNA sequence: TGTGCCAGCAGTCTAGACAGGGCAACTAATGAAAAACTGTTTTTT. Translated: CASSLDRATNEKLFF.

This clone appeared a few times. This chain joins TRBV2 and TRBJ1-2, with D possibly matching TRBD1 (6 bases). Trimming shortened V by 2 bases and J by 7 bases, and 11 bases separated the two germline ends. The CDR3 is made up of 13 amino acids. The germline V gene has CDR1 SNHLY and CDR2 FYNNEI. The CDR3 region is CASSESRGGGYTF. CDR3 DNA sequence: TGTGCCAGCAGTGAAAGCAGGGGCGGTGGCTACACCTTC.

This clone was counted a single time. The genes are TRBV28 and TRBJ1-2; possible D gene TRBD1, 5 bases. Germline-derived CDR1 and CDR2 are MDHEN and SYDVKM. Trimming left V 6 bases short and J 7 bases short, with 18 bases between. The CDR3 is 14 residues long. CDR3 amino acids: CASRTTGIGSGYTF. The CDR3, as DNA: TGTGCCAGCAGAACCACAGGTATAGGATCTGGCTACACCTTC.

This clone was recorded a few times. The V call is TRBV4-1, the J call TRBJ1-1, with TRBD1 matching 8 bases. The CDR3 spans 19 residues. The junction had 15 bases not matched to a gene; V was cut back by 1 base and J by 2 bases. Germline V gene lookup returns CDR1 MGHRA and CDR2 YSYEKL. In nucleotides, the CDR3 is TGCGCCAGCAGCCAAGGATTCATTAGGACAGGGTCCAGAAACACTGAAGCTTTCTTT. Protein product: CASSQGFIRTGSRNTEAFF.

As DNA, the CDR3 is TGTGCCAGTAGTCCCCAGGGGGATAGCAATCAGCCCCAGCATTTT. Translation gives CASSPQGDSNQPQHF. The J gene is TRBJ1-5, the V gene TRBV19; 7 nucleotides agree with TRBD1. Germline V CDR1 and CDR2: LNHDA, SQIVND (reference sequence). The junction had 4 bases not matched to a gene; V was cut back by 5 bases and J by 0 bases. The CDR3 runs to 15 residues. The whole variable domain, filled in from reference TRBV19 and TRBJ1-5, reads DGGITQSPKYLFRKEGQNVTLSCEQNLNHDAMYWYRQDPGQGLRLIYYSQIVNDFQKGDIAEGYSVSREKKESFPLTVTSAQKNPTAFYLCASSPQGDSNQPQHFGDGTRLSIL.

This rearrangement joins TRBV16 to TRBJ1-2; D is unclear. Trimming removed 0 bases at V and 2 bases at J, with 7 bases between. Germline V gene data show CDR1 as KGHSY and CDR2 as FQNENV. The CDR3 spans 14 residues. The CDR3 DNA follows: TGTGCCAGCAGCCAATCCGGCGGGAACTATGGCTACACCTTC. Translating it yields CASSQSGGNYGYTF.

The chain's CDR3 is CASSELAGVGEQYF. The CDR3 DNA follows: TGTGCCAGCAGTGAACTAGCGGGAGTAGGGGAGCAGTACTTC. This sequence joins TRBV2 and TRBJ2-7; TRBD2 aligns across 10 bases. The CDR3 runs to 14 residues. The germline gives CDR1 SNHLY, CDR2 FYNNEI. Germline trimming cut 2 bases from V and 7 bases from J; bases unmatched to any gene: 5.

The genes are TRBV11-2 and TRBJ2-7; 10 bases align to TRBD2. CDR3 size: 15 residues. Trimming took 5 bases from V and 3 from J; bases not matched to a gene: 7. Germline V gives CDR1 SGHAT, CDR2 FQNNGV. The CDR3 region is CASSRLTSGYYEQYF. DNA for the CDR3: TGTGCCAGCAGCCGGCTGACTAGCGGGTACTACGAGCAGTACTTC.